A single sample is the source of the 28 T cell receptor beta chains below, sequenced in a study of Graves' ophthalmopathy and Graves' hyperthyroidism. Using RNA transcripts, the TCR beta CDR3 regions were amplified. HTBI-primed first-round RT-PCR preceded second-round multiplex PCR. TCRdb itself ran the multiplex PCR reads through MiXCR, one entry per CDR3 protein. This table holds about 240,000 distinct CDR3 sequences, about 46% found once. Sequenced material: peripheral blood. These receptors all stem from an adult man with Graves' ophthalmopathy.

V usage is TRBV20-1 and J usage is TRBJ1-3; D is possibly TRBD1 (6 bases). Germline V lookup: CDR1 DFQATT, CDR2 SNEGSKA (reference sequence). Trimming left V 1 base short and J 4 bases short, with 11 bases between. The CDR3 is 14 amino acids. CDR3 nucleotides: TGCAGTGCTAGAGCCTACAGGGACGGAAACACCATATATTTT. The encoded protein is CSARAYRDGNTIYF.

V and J are TRBV18 and TRBJ1-2; D not certain. The CDR3 sequence is 14 residues long. Germline assignment: CDR1 KGHSH and CDR2 LQKENI. Trimming removed 0 bases from V and 8 bases from J, with 13 bases in between. The CDR3 bases are TGTGCCAGCTCACCACCGGGGAGGGCTGGAGGCTACACCTTC. It yields the protein CASSPPGRAGGYTF.

This clonotype occurred many times. The J gene is TRBJ1-2, the V gene TRBV7-9; D not resolved. Trimming removed 5 bases from V and 2 bases from J, with 6 bases in between. Germline CDR1 and CDR2: SEHNR and FQNEAQ (reference sequence). There are 12 residues in the CDR3. The CDR3 DNA sequence: TGTGCCAGCAGCCTCCCAAACTATGGCTACACCTTC. It translates to CASSLPNYGYTF. The full variable domain, in which reference TRBV7-9 and TRBJ1-2 provide the parts outside the CDR3, is DTGVSQNPRHKITKRGQNVTFRCDPISEHNRLYWYRQTLGQGPEFLTYFQNEAQLEKSRLLSDRFSAERPKGSFSTLEIQRTEQGDSAMYLCASSLPNYGYTFGSGTRLTVV.

The rearrangement joins TRBV12-3 or TRBV12-4 to TRBJ1-6; 8 positions match TRBD1. After removal of 0 bases from V and 7 bases from J, the junction contained 11 bases not matched to a gene. The CDR3 loop spans 18 amino acids. CDR3 residues: CASSLALRGTGGNSPLHF. The CDR3 nucleotides are TGTGCCAGCAGTTTAGCGCTAAGGGGGACAGGCGGAAATTCACCCCTCCACTTT.

This rearrangement joins TRBV7-9 to TRBJ1-3; D is ambiguous. Per the germline V gene, CDR1 is SEHNR and CDR2 is FQNEAQ (reference sequence). CDR3 length equals 16 residues. V was clipped by 3 bases and J by 0 bases, with 12 bases between them. CDR3 region: CASSLVGRNSGNTIYF. The CDR3 nucleotides are TGTGCCAGCAGCTTGGTAGGACGGAACTCTGGAAACACCATATATTTT. Supplemented by reference TRBV7-9 and TRBJ1-3, the full variable domain reads DTGVSQNPRHKITKRGQNVTFRCDPISEHNRLYWYRQTLGQGPEFLTYFQNEAQLEKSRLLSDRFSAERPKGSFSTLEIQRTEQGDSAMYLCASSLVGRNSGNTIYFGEGSWLTVV.

The chain is built from TRBV7-2 and TRBJ1-5; 9 positions match TRBD1. The length of the CDR3 is 14 residues. The V segment lost 6 bases and the J segment 7 bases; nucleotides outside the gene matches: 7. Per the germline V gene, CDR1 is SGHTA and CDR2 is FQGNSA. The CDR3 DNA sequence: TGTGCCAGCAGTTACAGGGGGCTAGGACAGCCCCAGCATTTT. It specifies CASSYRGLGQPQHF. The complete variable domain, with remaining parts taken from reference TRBV7-2 and TRBJ1-5, reads GAGVSQSPSNKVTEKGKDVELRCDPISGHTALYWYRQSLGQGLEFLIYFQGNSAPDKSGLPSDRFSAERTGGSVSTLTIQRTQQEDSAVYLCASSYRGLGQPQHFGDGTRLSIL.

Worth noting for this clonotype: This sequence may be a read error, since a much larger clone differs from it by one base. This chain joins TRBV7-9 and TRBJ1-1; D call uncertain. The germline V gene encodes CDR1 SEHNR and CDR2 FQNEAQ (reference sequence). The CDR3 covers 13 residues. The V end was cut by 2 bases, the J end by 0 bases, with 4 bases between. Written as DNA, the CDR3 is TGTGCCAGCAGCTTAACCCTGAACACTGAAGCTTTCTTT. It encodes CASSLTLNTEAFF.

The count of this clonotype is one. This chain uses TRBV7-6 with TRBJ1-2, with D possibly TRBD1 on 5 matching bases. V gave up 5 bases and J gave up 5 bases, with 21 bases separating them. The CDR3 covers 16 residues. Germline V CDR1 and CDR2: SGHVS, FNYEAQ. CDR3 loop: CASSQILRQGGYGYTF. CDR3 DNA: TGTGCCAGCAGCCAAATACTCCGGCAGGGAGGGTATGGCTACACCTTC.

The chain couples TRBV7-2 to TRBJ2-2; perhaps TRBD2 as D (5 bases). CDR1 is SGHTA, CDR2 FQGNSA, per germline. The CDR3 sequence is 15 residues long. V was clipped by 5 bases and J by 1 base, with 11 bases between them. CDR3 protein: CASSPGFWNTGELFF. CDR3 nucleotides: TGTGCCAGCAGCCCGGGATTCTGGAACACCGGGGAGCTGTTTTTT.

This clonotype showed up just a few times. The gene calls are TRBV27 and TRBJ2-7; D gene ambiguous. V was clipped by 2 bases and J by 1 base, with 9 bases between them. Germline V lookup: CDR1 MNHEY, CDR2 SMNVEV (reference sequence). The CDR3 is 14 amino acids. The CDR3 region is CASSLMGKSYEQYF. The CDR3 nucleotides read TGTGCCAGCAGTTTAATGGGGAAGTCCTACGAGCAGTACTTC.

J is TRBJ2-2 and V is TRBV10-3, with TRBD2 matching 8 bases. The CDR3 totals 15 residues. The trim removed 7 bases at V and 1 base at J, leaving 5 bases unmatched. The germline CDR1 and CDR2 sequences are ENHRY and SYGVKD. The DNA of the CDR3 is TGTGCCATCACCCCGGGACTAGAGAACACCGGGGAGCTGTTTTTT. Its protein is CAITPGLENTGELFF.

Of note for this clonotype: The junction does not match germline at one end; this may be a read error. This chain uses TRBV9 with TRBJ2-2, with D tentatively TRBD2 (5 bases). CDR1 SGDLS and CDR2 YYNGEE come from the germline V gene. The CDR3 consists of 10 residues. CDR3 sequence: CAGSGGELFF. The CDR3 DNA follows: TGTGCCGGCAGCGGCGGGGAGCTGTTTTTT.

As to this clonotype: This may come from a read error, since a much larger clone is one base off. As the CDR3 is not closed by the conserved phenylalanine or tryptophan, this likely results from a read error. The rearrangement links TRBV10-1 to TRBJ1-1; 8 nucleotides agree with TRBD1. Per germline, CDR1 WNHNN and CDR2 SYGVQD (reference sequence). Trimming at V came to 5 bases and at J to 5 bases, leaving 4 bases not matched to a gene. CDR3 length: 13 amino acids. CDR3 DNA sequence: TGCGCCAGCAGTTCCACAGGGGGTACTGAAGCTTTCCTT. It specifies CASSSTGGTEAFL.

This clonotype was counted at least ten times. The genes are TRBV5-1 and TRBJ1-5; D ambiguous. The CDR3 covers 16 residues. In germline, CDR1 is SGHRS, CDR2 YFSETQ. V lost 3 bases and J lost 10, with 23 bases in between. CDR3 nucleotide sequence: TGCGCCAGCAGCTCGTCGGGCCCAGGAGGTGTCGAACCCCAGCATTTT. Translating it yields CASSSSGPGGVEPQHF.

This clonotype showed up just a few times. The chain is built from TRBV5-1 and TRBJ2-7, with TRBD1 as a possible D gene (7 bases). The V gene lost 4 bases and the J gene lost 2 bases, with 19 bases spanning the gap. This CDR3 contains 16 residues. CDR1 is SGHRS, CDR2 YFSETQ, per germline. The CDR3 coding sequence is TGCGCCAGCAGCGACAACAGGGGAGGATGGACCTACGAGCAGTACTTC. It codes for CASSDNRGGWTYEQYF.

There are many counts of this clonotype. The rearrangement uses TRBV7-3 and TRBJ2-5; possible D gene TRBD2, 5 bases. V lost 8 bases, J lost 1 base, and 11 bases lay in between. The CDR3 is 13 residues long. Germline V gives CDR1 SGHTA, CDR2 FQGTGA. CDR3 sequence: CASSRDSQETQYF. The CDR3 nucleotides are TGTGCCAGCTCGAGGGATAGCCAAGAGACCCAGTACTTC. The variable domain in full, with the rest retrieved from reference TRBV7-3 and TRBJ2-5, is GAGVSQTPSNKVTEKGKYVELRCDPISGHTALYWYRQSLGQGPEFLIYFQGTGAADDSGLPNDRFFAVRPEGSVSTLKIQRTERGDSAVYLCASSRDSQETQYFGPGTRLLVL.

This clonotype occurred many times. The chain links TRBV9 to TRBJ1-1; no firm D call. The CDR3 spans 13 residues. V dropped 0 bases and J dropped 4 bases, with 7 bases sitting between them. Germline-derived CDR1 and CDR2 are SGDLS and YYNGEE. In nucleotides, the CDR3 is TGTGCCAGCAGCGTAGTGGGGTGCACTGAAGCTTTCTTT. Its translation: CASSVVGCTEAFF.

This clonotype was seen a few times. This chain links TRBV19 with TRBJ2-5, with 12 bases matching TRBD2. Germline V gene lookup returns CDR1 LNHDA and CDR2 SQIVND (reference sequence). This CDR3 region has 15 residues. J gave up 4 bases and V 7 bases, and 7 bases lay outside the gene matches. In DNA form, the CDR3 reads TGTGCCAGTACCGTGACTAGCGGGAGAGGAGAGACCCAGTACTTC. Encoded protein: CASTVTSGRGETQYF.

The rearrangement uses TRBV20-1 and TRBJ2-5, with 16 bases that match TRBD2. The junction had 11 bases not matched to a gene; V was cut back by 2 bases and J by 5 bases. This CDR3 region has 18 residues. CDR1 is DFQATT, CDR2 SNEGSKA, per germline (reference sequence). The CDR3 region has the DNA TGCAGTGCTAGAAAGGGACTAGCGGGAGGGCCGTCGTGGGAGACCCAGTACTTC. This encodes CSARKGLAGGPSWETQYF.

This chain uses TRBV29-1 with TRBJ1-2; no clear D. Trimming left V 6 bases short and J 11 bases short, with 19 bases between. The CDR3 has 12 residues. Germline V CDR1 and CDR2: SQVTM, ANQGSEA. The CDR3 region is CSVPNLAGLYTF. The CDR3 region has the DNA TGCAGCGTCCCCAATCTAGCGGGATTGTACACCTTC.

This clonotype has only a few counts. The chain is built from TRBV7-6 and TRBJ2-7; 7 nucleotides line up with TRBD1. The CDR3 totals 14 residues. Germline CDR1 and CDR2: SGHVS and FNYEAQ. J was trimmed by 1 base and V by 5 bases; bases with no gene match: 5. The CDR3 region has the DNA TGTGCCAGCAGCAGGGGGCGTGGGTCCTACGAGCAGTACTTC. This translates into CASSRGRGSYEQYF.

This clonotype was seen only a few times. The gene calls are TRBV14 and TRBJ1-5, with D perhaps TRBD1 (6 bases). The V end lost 0 bases, the J end lost 2 bases, and 14 bases lay between the germline ends. CDR1 is SGHDN and CDR2 is FVKESK in the germline V gene. There are 17 residues in the CDR3. This CDR3 reads CASSQEWQGPGNQPQHF. Written as DNA, the CDR3 is TGTGCCAGCAGCCAAGAGTGGCAGGGGCCTGGCAATCAGCCCCAGCATTTT.

CDR3 bases: TGTGCCAGCAACGGACAGGGGGTTCACTATGGCTACACCTTC. Encoded protein: CASNGQGVHYGYTF. This chain links TRBV15 with TRBJ1-2; TRBD1 matches 10 bases. With 10 bases clipped from V and 3 bases from J, the junction kept 8 bases outside the gene matches. CDR1 and CDR2 (germline): LNHNV, YYDKDF (reference sequence). The CDR3 consists of 14 residues.

In its sample, this clonotype was seen many times. The chain is built from TRBV24-1 and TRBJ1-4; 10 bases are shared with TRBD1. The CDR3 has 15 residues. Germline loops: CDR1 KGHDR, CDR2 SFDVKD. J was trimmed by 6 bases and V by 4 bases; bases with no gene match: 4. The CDR3 DNA sequence: TGTGCCACCAGTGAACACGGGACAGGGGATGAAAAACTGTTTTTT. Its protein product is CATSEHGTGDEKLFF.

The chain employs TRBV12-3 or TRBV12-4 and TRBJ2-2; TRBD2 is a possible D gene (7 bases). This CDR3 spans 16 amino acids. The V and J ends lost 6 bases and 1 base respectively, with 15 bases between them. In DNA, the CDR3 is TGTGCCAGCAGCTCTAAGGGGGGGTTGAACACCGGGGAGCTGTTTTTT. This gives the protein CASSSKGGLNTGELFF.

The V gene is TRBV11-2, the J gene TRBJ2-7; tentative D call: TRBD1 (5 bases). The V and J ends lost 2 bases and 3 bases respectively, with 8 bases between them. The CDR3 is made up of 13 amino acids. Germline V gene data show CDR1 as SGHAT and CDR2 as FQNNGV. The CDR3 is CASSLPGRYEQYF. CDR3 coding DNA: TGTGCCAGCAGCTTACCAGGGCGCTACGAGCAGTACTTC.

The chain joins TRBV5-6 to TRBJ2-6; 10 positions agree with TRBD2. There are 21 residues in the CDR3. V shed 3 bases and J 0 bases; nucleotides not matched to a gene: 15. Germline CDR1 is SGHDT and CDR2 is YYEEEE. DNA of the CDR3: TGTGCCAGCAGCTCTATGCCGTCCGGGACTAGCGCGACCTCTGGGGCCAACGTCCTGACTTTC. The encoded protein is CASSSMPSGTSATSGANVLTF. The entire variable domain, with the rest obtained from reference TRBV5-6 and TRBJ2-6, is as follows: DAGVTQSPTHLIKTRGQQVTLRCSPKSGHDTVSWYQQALGQGPQFIFQYYEEEERQRGNFPDRFSGHQFPNYSSELNVNALLLGDSALYLCASSSMPSGTSATSGANVLTFGAGSRLTVL.

Ten or more counts support this clonotype. V gene TRBV7-9 combines with J gene TRBJ1-5, with TRBD1 matching over 9 bases. Germline-derived CDR1 and CDR2 are SEHNR and FQNEAQ (reference sequence). J was trimmed by 8 bases and V by 3 bases; bases with no gene match: 5. This CDR3 has 14 amino acids. CDR3 loop: CASSFGQGPKPQHF. The CDR3 DNA follows: TGTGCCAGCAGCTTTGGACAGGGGCCTAAGCCCCAGCATTTT.